This TCR beta chain is from a study of blood T cell repertoires in COVID-19. Study as a whole: From T cells, B-cell-depleted T cells, or PBMCs came the material, which was cDNA or gDNA.

Generated by immunoSEQ multiplex PCR, the TCRdb table keeps only in-frame clones and is missing some. This table has 75,000 to 95,000 clones, roughly 88% appearing once. V was shortened by 5 bases and J by 0 bases, with 8 bases between the two germline ends. The germline V gene has CDR1 SGHDT and CDR2 YYEEEE. The CDR3 is 13 residues long. The V and J genes are TRBV5-6 and TRBJ1-1, with D uncertain. This sequence was found in a man aged 50 or older with active COVID-19. The sequenced sample was peripheral blood. The CDR3 DNA reads as TGTGCCAGCAGTCCGTCAGTGAACACTGAAGCTTTCTTT. This sequence encodes CASSPSVNTEAFF.